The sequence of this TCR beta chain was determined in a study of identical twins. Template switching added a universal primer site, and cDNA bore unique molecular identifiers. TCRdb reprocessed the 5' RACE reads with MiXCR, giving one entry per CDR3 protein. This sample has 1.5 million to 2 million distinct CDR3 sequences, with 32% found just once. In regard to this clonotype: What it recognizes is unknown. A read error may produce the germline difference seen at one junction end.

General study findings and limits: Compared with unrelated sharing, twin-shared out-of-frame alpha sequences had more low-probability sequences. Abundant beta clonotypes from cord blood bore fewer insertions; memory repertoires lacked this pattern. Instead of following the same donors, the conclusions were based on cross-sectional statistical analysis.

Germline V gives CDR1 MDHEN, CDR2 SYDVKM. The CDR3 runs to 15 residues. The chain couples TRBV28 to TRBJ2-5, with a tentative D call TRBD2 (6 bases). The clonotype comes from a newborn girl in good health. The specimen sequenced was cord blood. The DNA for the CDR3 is TGCGCAAGTAGGGCTTCGGGAGAGTCCTACAATGAGCAGTACTTC. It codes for CASRASGESYNEQYF.